Reported below is one T cell receptor beta chain. Libraries were prepared by immunoSEQ multiplex PCR; TCRdb keeps only in-frame clonotypes and omits some of them. The table shows approximately 92,000 clones, with 93% occurring only once. The data were taken from a study of T cell changes during pregnancy in multiple sclerosis. This clonotype was obtained from a female donor with multiple sclerosis, enrolled in a pregnancy study. The sample in question was peripheral blood, obtained after pregnancy.

The CDR3, as DNA: TGTGCCAGTAGTATAGATCCAGGGGGAGCTTTCTTT. As protein: CASSIDPGGAFF. The V call is TRBV19, the J call TRBJ1-1, with TRBD1 matching 7 bases. Trimming took 0 bases from V and 10 from J; bases not matched to a gene: 2. There are 12 residues in the CDR3. Germline-derived CDR1 and CDR2 are LNHDA and SQIVND (reference sequence).